These 32 T cell receptor beta chains share one sample of origin, sequenced in a study of shared clonotypes between healthy human individuals. Data came from immunoSEQ multiplex PCR; TCRdb stores just in-frame clones and leaves some out. Here the sample spans about half a million clones, over 75% being singletons. Sequenced input: PBMCs. These receptors were taken from a woman aged 40 to 50 in good health. Some clones in this sample may be carry-over from other donors' samples.

CDR3 amino acids: CASAAQTGLSDTQYF. The CDR3 bases are TGTGCCAGCGCGGCCCAGACAGGGTTATCAGATACGCAGTATTTT. The chain carries TRBV2 and TRBJ2-3, with 7 positions matching TRBD1. V shed 8 bases and J 4 bases; nucleotides not matched to a gene: 12. Germline CDR1 reads SNHLY; CDR2 reads FYNNEI. The CDR3 spans 15 residues. Drawing the rest from reference TRBV2 and TRBJ2-3, the complete variable domain is EPEVTQTPSHQVTQMGQEVILRCVPISNHLYFYWYRQILGQKVEFLVSFYNNEISEKSEIFDDQFSVERPDGSNFTLKIRSTKLEDSAMYFCASAAQTGLSDTQYFGPGTRLTVL.

The genes are TRBV27 and TRBJ2-5; TRBD1 aligns across 11 bases. Germline V gene lookup returns CDR1 MNHEY and CDR2 SMNVEV (reference sequence). J was trimmed by 4 bases and V by 3 bases; bases with no gene match: 7. The CDR3 length is 16 residues. In DNA form, the CDR3 reads TGTGCCAGCAGTTTTAATGGACAGGGGGCGAGAGAGACCCAGTACTTC. Its protein is CASSFNGQGARETQYF.

This clone came up once. The chain is built from TRBV6-4 and TRBJ1-1; D gene ambiguous. CDR1 is MRHNA and CDR2 is SNTAGT in the germline V gene. V gave up 5 bases and J gave up 5 bases, with 12 bases separating them. CDR3 size: 13 residues. Here the CDR3 reads CASSTESSTEAFF. DNA of the CDR3: TGTGCCAGCAGTACCGAGTCGAGTACTGAAGCTTTCTTT.

J is TRBJ2-1 and V is TRBV2; D assignment may be TRBD1 or TRBD2 (5 bases each). V was pared by 5 bases and J by 6 bases, with 8 bases between. This CDR3 spans 12 amino acids. Looked up from germline, CDR1 is SNHLY and CDR2 is FYNNEI. CDR3 in DNA: TGTGCCAGCAGTTGGGGGAGCAATGAGCAGTTCTTC. The encoded protein is CASSWGSNEQFF.

A remark on this clone: A far larger clone is one nucleotide away, so this likely arose from a read error. At the DNA level, this CDR3 is encoded by other sequences in the same sample as well. The chain is built from TRBV7-6 and TRBJ1-3; no definite D call. Germline CDR1 and CDR2: SGHVS and FNYEAQ. This CDR3 is built from 12 residues. This CDR3 is CASSLEGNTIYF. CDR3 nucleotide sequence: TGTGCTAGCAGCTTAGAGGGAAACACCATATATTTT. Drawing the rest from reference TRBV7-6 and TRBJ1-3, the complete variable domain is GAGVSQSPRYKVTKRGQDVALRCDPISGHVSLYWYRQALGQGPEFLTYFNYEAQQDKSGLPNDRFSAERPEGSISTLTIQRTEQRDSAMYRCASSLEGNTIYFGEGSWLTVV.

V and J are TRBV21-1 and TRBJ2-1; the D call of TRBD2 is as the table states it, not checked on the DNA. TRBV21-1 is noted as a pseudogene. This CDR3 spans 16 amino acids. For the CDR3, the DNA is TGTGCCAGCAGCTCCGGGACTACCGTCTCCTACAATGAGCAGTTCTTC. Translation gives CASSSGTTVSYNEQFF.

This rearrangement joins TRBV21-1 to TRBJ1-4. TRBV21-1 represents a pseudogene. The CDR3 has 11 residues. This CDR3 reads CASKILLVLFF. The CDR3 DNA sequence: TGTGCCAGCAAAATCCTACTAGTGCTGTTTTTT.

At least ten counts were recorded for this clone. The sample contains more than one DNA sequence encoding this CDR3. The chain combines TRBV29-1 with TRBJ1-1, with 9 nucleotides matching TRBD1. Trimming removed 2 bases from V and 8 bases from J; junction bases left unmatched: 3. The V gene's germline CDR1 is SQVTM and CDR2 ANQGSEA. The CDR3 has 12 residues. The CDR3, as DNA: TGCAGCGTTGAAAGACAGGGGGAGGAAGCTTTCTTT. Translated: CSVERQGEEAFF.

In DNA, the CDR3 is TGTGCCAGCAGCGCAGCACCGGGACAGTACCAAGAGACCCAGTACTTC. Translating gives CASSAAPGQYQETQYF. The J gene is TRBJ2-5, the V gene TRBV7-9, with 7 bases lining up with TRBD1. This CDR3 spans 16 amino acids. Germline CDR1 and CDR2: SEHNR and FQNEAQ (reference sequence). The junction had 9 bases not matched to a gene; V was cut back by 5 bases and J by 0 bases.

This clone showed up just a few times. The V and J genes are TRBV30 and TRBJ2-3; D call uncertain. The CDR3 contains 11 residues. The V end was cut by 5 bases, the J end by 2 bases, with 5 bases between. Germline V CDR1 and CDR2: GTSNPN, SVGIG (reference sequence). The CDR3 here is CAWVDTDTQYF. The CDR3 region has the DNA TGTGCCTGGGTCGACACAGATACGCAGTATTTT.

About this clone itself: The likely explanation is a read error, given a far larger clone one base away. V and J are TRBV9 and TRBJ2-7; D is undetermined. Trimming cost V 3 bases and J 3 bases, with 13 bases left between them. The CDR3 spans 14 residues. Germline CDR1 reads SGDLS; CDR2 reads YYNGEE. The CDR3 nucleotides read TGTGCCAGCAGCGGCCGCCCCGGAGACTACGAGCAGTACTTC. Protein product: CASSGRPGDYEQYF.

This clone has a handful of counts. A read error is likely here: a far larger clone is one base away. Other nucleotide sequences in the sample specify the same CDR3. V gene TRBV29-1 combines with J gene TRBJ1-1; D might be TRBD1 (6 bases). With 4 bases removed from V and 4 bases from J, the gap between germline ends came to 13 bases. This CDR3 is 13 amino acids long. CDR1 SQVTM and CDR2 ANQGSEA come from the germline V gene. CDR3 nucleotide sequence: TGCAGCGTTGCACAGGGCAGTGGCACTGAAGCTTTCTTT. Translated: CSVAQGSGTEAFF.

This clone was counted between two and nine times. The same CDR3 is also encoded by other DNA sequences in this sample. V usage is TRBV7-7 and J usage is TRBJ1-1, with a possible D match to TRBD1 (6 bases). Trimming took 1 base from V and 3 from J, leaving 6 bases between them. The CDR3 loop spans 13 amino acids. Germline V gene data show CDR1 as SSHAT and CDR2 as FNYEAQ (reference sequence). CDR3 amino acids: CASSLDRDTEAFF. The CDR3, as DNA: TGTGCCAGCAGCTTAGACAGGGACACTGAAGCTTTCTTT.

Regarding this clone: A single base separates this from a much larger clone, so it may be a read error. The chain carries TRBV13 and TRBJ2-2; no clear D gene. Germline V gene sequence: CDR1 PRHDT, CDR2 FYEKMQ (reference sequence). The CDR3 totals 12 residues. CDR3 nucleotide sequence: TGTGCCAGCAGCTTAACCACCAGGGAGCTGTTTTTT. Protein product: CASSLTTRELFF.

The V gene is TRBV5-6, the J gene TRBJ1-2; a possible D gene is TRBD1 (6 bases). This CDR3 contains 14 residues. Trimming shortened V by 0 bases and J by 4 bases, and 10 bases separated the two germline ends. Germline V gene sequence: CDR1 SGHDT, CDR2 YYEEEE. The chain's CDR3 is CASSLVQGTYGYTF. As DNA, the CDR3 is TGTGCCAGCAGCTTGGTCCAGGGGACCTATGGCTACACCTTC.

This clone has only a few counts. The chain uses TRBV7-2 and TRBJ2-1; D is unclear. This CDR3 has 10 amino acids. Trimming removed 7 bases from V and 8 bases from J, with 6 bases in between. The germline gives CDR1 SGHTA, CDR2 FQGNSA. CDR3 loop: CASIGDEQFF. In DNA form, the CDR3 reads TGTGCCAGCATCGGCGATGAGCAGTTCTTC. The full variable domain, its missing parts supplied by reference TRBV7-2 and TRBJ2-1, is GAGVSQSPSNKVTEKGKDVELRCDPISGHTALYWYRQSLGQGLEFLIYFQGNSAPDKSGLPSDRFSAERTGGSVSTLTIQRTQQEDSAVYLCASIGDEQFFGPGTRLTVL.

The chain is built from TRBV5-1 and TRBJ1-2, with 11 bases identical to TRBD1. This CDR3 is built from 14 residues. Trimming at V came to 4 bases and at J to 7 bases, leaving 6 bases not matched to a gene. The germline CDR1 and CDR2 sequences are SGHRS and YFSETQ. CDR3 in amino acids: CASSRDRGASGYTF. CDR3 nucleotide sequence: TGCGCCAGCAGCCGGGACAGGGGGGCCAGTGGCTACACCTTC.

The chain couples TRBV7-9 to TRBJ1-2; TRBD1 agrees at 9 bases. Looked up from germline, CDR1 is SEHNR and CDR2 is FQNEAQ (reference sequence). Trimming removed 4 bases from V and 0 bases from J; junction bases left unmatched: 0. The CDR3 runs 14 residues. CDR3 protein: CASSWTGANYGYTF. The CDR3 region has the DNA TGTGCCAGCAGCTGGACAGGGGCTAACTATGGCTACACCTTC.

As to this clone: Only one base separates this from a far larger clonotype, so it likely reflects a read error. The J gene is TRBJ1-5, the V gene TRBV6-5; no clear D gene. Germline-derived CDR1 and CDR2 are MNHEY and SVGAGI. The CDR3 has 13 residues. V was clipped by 2 bases and J by 6 bases, with 8 bases between them. CDR3 residues: CASSYQMAQPQHF. DNA for the CDR3: TGTGCCAGCAGTTACCAGATGGCTCAGCCCCAGCATTTT.

A word on this clone: This probably arose from a read error, given a far larger clone one base away. Other DNA sequences in this sample translate to the same CDR3. The chain employs TRBV6-1 and TRBJ1-1; D may be TRBD1 (6 bases). This CDR3 is 15 amino acids long. CDR1 and CDR2 from the germline V gene are MNHNS and SASEGT. In DNA, the CDR3 is TGCGCCAGCAGTGTTGGGATGACAGGTTCGACTGAAGCTTTCTTT. Its protein is CASSVGMTGSTEAFF.

This chain uses TRBV18 with TRBJ1-1, with a tentative D call TRBD1 (5 bases). CDR1 is KGHSH, CDR2 LQKENI, per germline. Trimming cost V 2 bases and J 7 bases, with 11 bases left between them. The CDR3 extends over 13 amino acids. This chain's CDR3 is CASSPGGAGEAFF. The CDR3 bases are TGTGCCAGCTCACCAGGAGGGGCTGGTGAAGCTTTCTTT.

The chain is built from TRBV5-1 and TRBJ2-5; D not certain. Per the germline V gene, CDR1 is SGHRS and CDR2 is YFSETQ. The length of the CDR3 is 13 residues. V was trimmed by 2 bases and J by 2 bases, leaving 7 bases between them. The CDR3 bases are TGCGCCAGCAGCTTTCTCCCGCAAGAGACCCAGTACTTC. Protein product: CASSFLPQETQYF. Full variable domain (rest looked up from reference TRBV5-1 and TRBJ2-5): KAGVTQTPRYLIKTRGQQVTLSCSPISGHRSVSWYQQTPGQGLQFLFEYFSETQRNKGNFPGRFSGRQFSNSRSEMNVSTLELGDSALYLCASSFLPQETQYFGPGTRLLVL.

CDR3: CASSLTQGTNYGYTF. In DNA, the CDR3 is TGTGCCAGCAGCTTAACACAGGGGACTAACTATGGCTACACCTTC. The gene calls are TRBV7-2 and TRBJ1-2; 7 bases align to TRBD1. This CDR3 region has 15 residues. Germline-derived CDR1 and CDR2 are SGHTA and FQGNSA. V was pared by 2 bases and J by 0 bases, with 3 bases of the junction left unmatched.

V and J are TRBV18 and TRBJ2-7; 8 bases line up with TRBD1. J lost 5 bases, V lost 3 bases, and 3 bases had no gene match. CDR3 size: 13 residues. The germline V gene encodes CDR1 KGHSH and CDR2 LQKENI. The chain's CDR3 is CASSPDREDEQYF. DNA of the CDR3: TGTGCCAGCTCACCGGACAGGGAGGACGAGCAGTACTTC.

This chain uses TRBV10-3 with TRBJ1-2; D call uncertain. Looked up from germline, CDR1 is ENHRY and CDR2 is SYGVKD. This CDR3 comprises 14 residues. Trimming removed 2 bases at V and 3 bases at J, with 10 bases between. CDR3 in DNA: TGTGCCATCAGTGAGCCCTCGAGCGACTATGGCTACACCTTC. Translating gives CAISEPSSDYGYTF.

A word on this clone: This may be a read error, as it is one base from a much larger clone. This specimen includes other DNA sequences encoding the same CDR3. J is TRBJ2-3 and V is TRBV4-2; 7 bases are shared with TRBD2. The CDR3 is 18 amino acids. Looked up from germline, CDR1 is LGHNA and CDR2 is YNFKEQ. V lost 4 bases, J lost 7 bases, and 20 bases stayed unmatched. The CDR3 region has the DNA TGTGCCAGCAGCCTCAAGGGGAACGTCGGTGGGAGGGGATATACGCAGTATTTT. It codes for CASSLKGNVGGRGYTQYF.

This chain links TRBV10-3 with TRBJ2-2, with 10 bases fitting TRBD2. Germline lookup yields CDR1 ENHRY and CDR2 SYGVKD. This CDR3 is 15 amino acids long. Germline trimming cut 4 bases from V and 5 bases from J; bases unmatched to any gene: 4. The CDR3 sequence: CAISGPSGGTGELFF. CDR3 DNA sequence: TGTGCCATCAGTGGGCCTAGCGGGGGTACCGGGGAGCTGTTTTTT.

About this clone itself: This may come from a read error, since a much larger clone is one base off. The same CDR3 is also encoded by other DNA sequences in this sample. The rearrangement uses TRBV7-9 and TRBJ2-7; D call uncertain. The CDR3 consists of 12 residues. CDR1 SEHNR and CDR2 FQNEAQ come from the germline V gene (reference sequence). The V gene lost 1 base and the J gene lost 4 bases, with 5 bases spanning the gap. The CDR3 nucleotides read TGTGCCAGCAGCTTAGTTGGGTACGAGCAGTACTTC. It specifies CASSLVGYEQYF.

In DNA form, the CDR3 reads TGTGCCAGCAGCCTCAGTCTAGACAAACTGAAAGAGCAGTACTTC. This gives the protein CASSLSLDKLKEQYF. The chain uses TRBV6-1 and TRBJ2-7; no firm D call. The V gene's germline CDR1 is MNHNS and CDR2 SASEGT. The V end was cut by 6 bases, the J end by 7 bases, with 22 bases between. This CDR3 comprises 15 residues.

In the case of this clone: The junction and the germline gene differ at one end; a read error may be behind it. The chain joins TRBV2 to TRBJ1-2, with D perhaps matching TRBD1 (5 bases). Germline CDR1 reads SNHLY; CDR2 reads FYNNEI. This CDR3 is built from 13 residues. In nucleotides, the CDR3 is TGTGCCAGCAGCGAAGAGGGGATAGGTCTCTACACCTTC. As protein: CASSEEGIGLYTF.

The chain employs TRBV9 and TRBJ1-2, with D maybe TRBD1 (5 bases). In germline, CDR1 is SGDLS, CDR2 YYNGEE. V was clipped by 3 bases and J by 4 bases, with 10 bases between them. This CDR3 contains 13 residues. CDR3 coding DNA: TGTGCCAGCAGCGATCAGGGATTCTATGGCTACACCTTC. It encodes CASSDQGFYGYTF.

The chain has TRBV7-9 and TRBJ1-1; D unresolved. This CDR3 region has 15 residues. V was clipped by 4 bases and J by 4 bases, with 16 bases between them. CDR1 is SEHNR, CDR2 FQNEAQ, per germline (reference sequence). The CDR3 loop is CASSYRWEGGTEAFF. Written as DNA, the CDR3 is TGTGCCAGCAGCTATCGTTGGGAGGGCGGCACTGAAGCTTTCTTT. Full variable domain (outside the CDR3, taken from reference TRBV7-9 and TRBJ1-1): DTGVSQNPRHKITKRGQNVTFRCDPISEHNRLYWYRQTLGQGPEFLTYFQNEAQLEKSRLLSDRFSAERPKGSFSTLEIQRTEQGDSAMYLCASSYRWEGGTEAFFGQGTRLTVV.